What follows are 10 T cell receptor beta chains derived from one specimen sequenced in a study of somatic mutations in cytotoxic T cells in rheumatoid arthritis. This table comes from immunoSEQ multiplex PCR, and its TCRdb copy is limited to in-frame clones, with some not included. The sample contains tens of thousands of clones, just over 85% of which appear only once. The sample taken for sequencing was CD8+ T cells sorted from blood. The receptors come from a woman in her forties or fifties in good health.

The chain is built from TRBV2 and TRBJ1-2, with D unresolved. Germline loops: CDR1 SNHLY, CDR2 FYNNEI. V dropped 3 bases and J dropped 2 bases, with 10 bases sitting between them. The CDR3 has 14 residues. This chain's CDR3 is CASSEGGLNYGYTF. CDR3 nucleotide sequence: TGTGCCAGCAGTGAGGGCGGGTTAAACTATGGCTACACCTTC.

The chain carries TRBV9 and TRBJ1-1; D possibly corresponds to TRBD1 (6 bases). Germline CDR1 reads SGDLS; CDR2 reads YYNGEE. The CDR3 sequence is 13 residues long. V lost 4 bases and J lost 7, with 14 bases in between. CDR3 residues: CASSLPGQSEAFF. CDR3 bases: TGTGCCAGCAGCTTACCGGGACAAAGTGAAGCTTTCTTT.

The CDR3 DNA reads as TGTGCCAGCAGCTTCGGGATTTCCTACACTGAAGCTTTCTTT. It translates to CASSFGISYTEAFF. The chain joins TRBV7-9 to TRBJ1-1, with D hard to call. CDR1 SEHNR and CDR2 FQNEAQ come from the germline V gene (reference sequence). Between the trimmed V and J ends, which lost 3 bases and 3 bases, there was a span of 11 bases. The CDR3 sequence is 14 residues long.

The chain couples TRBV27 to TRBJ1-6; weak D call: TRBD1 (5 bases). Germline V CDR1 and CDR2: MNHEY, SMNVEV (reference sequence). CDR3 length: 15 residues. Trimming pared 5 bases from V and 6 bases from J, leaving 14 bases between. CDR3 residues: CASSPGGSLNSPLHF. The CDR3 coding sequence is TGTGCCAGCAGTCCCGGGGGGTCCCTTAATTCACCCCTCCACTTT.

The V and J genes are TRBV19 and TRBJ2-1; 8 nucleotides line up with TRBD1. This CDR3 is built from 11 residues. CDR1 is LNHDA, CDR2 SQIVND, per germline (reference sequence). V was clipped by 7 bases and J by 14 bases; unmatched bases: 7. The CDR3 nucleotides read TGTGCCAGTATCCTCAGACAGGGGAAGTTCTTC. Translation gives CASILRQGKFF.

The chain uses TRBV7-2 and TRBJ2-1, with TRBD2 matching 16 bases. Trimming removed 3 bases from V and 5 bases from J; junction bases left unmatched: 4. Germline CDR1 is SGHTA and CDR2 is FQGNSA. There are 17 residues in the CDR3. The CDR3: CASSLGLAGGPHNEQFF. The CDR3, as DNA: TGTGCCAGCAGCTTGGGACTAGCGGGGGGGCCGCACAATGAGCAGTTCTTC.

CDR3 DNA sequence: TGTGCCAGCAGCCCCTTCTCCGGGAGCTCCTACAATGAGCAGTTCTTC. Amino acid sequence: CASSPFSGSSYNEQFF. The chain carries TRBV9 and TRBJ2-1, with D maybe TRBD2 (6 bases). There are 16 residues in the CDR3. V was pared by 4 bases and J by 0 bases, with 14 bases between. CDR1 and CDR2 (germline): SGDLS, YYNGEE.

The chain couples TRBV4-3 to TRBJ1-1; D remains ambiguous. The V and J ends lost 1 base and 5 bases respectively, with 14 bases between them. This CDR3 has 15 residues. Germline CDR1 is LGHNA and CDR2 is YSLEER. The CDR3 bases are TGCGCCAGCAGCCAAGGAATACCCTGGGAGACTGAAGCTTTCTTT. Amino acid sequence: CASSQGIPWETEAFF.

Notes on this clone: Within the sample, other DNA sequences also encode this same CDR3. The gene calls are TRBV9 and TRBJ1-4; possibly TRBD1 for D (5 bases). Trimming took 2 bases from V and 0 from J, leaving 8 bases between them. Per the germline V gene, CDR1 is SGDLS and CDR2 is YYNGEE. The CDR3 consists of 15 residues. The CDR3: CASSVGGATNEKLFF. CDR3 in DNA: TGTGCCAGCAGCGTGGGGGGGGCAACTAATGAAAAACTGTTTTTT.

The chain has TRBV2 and TRBJ2-7; D gene ambiguous. CDR1 is SNHLY, CDR2 FYNNEI, per germline. The V end was cut by 8 bases, the J end by 1 base, with 6 bases between. The CDR3 is 11 residues long. The CDR3 coding sequence is TGTGCCAGCGGTACTTCCTACGAGCAGTACTTC. Protein: CASGTSYEQYF.